This T cell receptor (beta chain) comes out of a study of Graves' ophthalmopathy and Graves' hyperthyroidism. This clonotype was counted many times. This CDR3 has 16 amino acids. After removal of 7 bases from V and 2 bases from J, the junction contained 5 bases not matched to a gene. The study amplified TCR beta CDR3 regions using RNA transcripts. Second-round multiplex PCR came after a first-round RT-PCR that employed HTBI primers. TCRdb processed the multiplex PCR reads anew with MiXCR; each CDR3 protein has one entry. In the table there are about 210,000 distinct CDR3 sequences, less than 30% of which are singletons.

The chain carries TRBV12-3 or TRBV12-4 and TRBJ2-2; TRBD2 matches at 12 bases. Specimen: peripheral blood. The sequence was collected from a man in his forties or fifties with Graves' ophthalmopathy. The CDR3 sequence is CASTPGLAGNTGELFF. The CDR3 coding sequence is TGTGCCAGCACTCCGGGACTAGCGGGTAACACCGGGGAGCTGTTTTTT.